What follows is one T cell receptor beta chain and its context. Methods used by the authors: Reference gene primer amplification yielded estimated nucleated cell counts. The assay was immunoSEQ multiplex PCR, and TCRdb's table has in-frame clones only and misses some. Clone size and the V and J calls come from that table; the DNA yielded D and trimming. The sample includes 200,000 to 300,000 clones, roughly 84% of them seen just once. This specimen belongs to a study of blood T cell repertoires in COVID-19. On the study more broadly: From the United States, Italy and Spain came samples of acute and convalescent COVID-19. Sources were T cells, B-cell-depleted T cells, or PBMCs; the material itself was cDNA or gDNA.

There are 16 residues in the CDR3. CDR1 is GTSNPN and CDR2 is SVGIG in the germline V gene (reference sequence). V lost 2 bases and J lost 8; bases outside the gene matches: 13. Sequencing was carried out using peripheral blood. The sequence was obtained from a woman aged 40 to 55 who had recovered from COVID-19. This chain joins TRBV30 and TRBJ2-1; 9 bases map to TRBD1. The CDR3 here is CAWSRIPGQGRDEQFF. The CDR3 DNA follows: TGTGCCTGGAGTCGAATTCCGGGACAGGGACGGGATGAGCAGTTCTTC.